This T cell receptor (beta chain) originates from a study of neurological immune-mediated disorders (dated by TCRdb to the late 2010s). Notes on the research overall: Among the 34 multiple sclerosis patients, relapsing-remitting MS was present in around 31 and secondary progressive MS was present in 3. The study compared peripheral blood TCR-beta repertoires of HTLV-I-associated myelopathy (HAM/TSP) patients, multiple sclerosis patients and healthy controls using UMI-based sequencing. Longitudinal samples, technical triplicates and paired sorted CD4+ and CD8+ T-cell subsets, alongside PBMC samples, were included among the approximately 98 TCR-beta libraries. The cohort was made up of 65 to 75 subjects, consisting of around 14 HAM/TSP patients, roughly 35 multiple sclerosis patients and 20 or so healthy controls. The investigation overall reported the following: The MS cluster was not associated with any clinical or MRI features, and the authors stated that larger cohorts are needed. In a phylogenetic analysis, the repertoires of 18 out of 34 MS patients fell into a single cluster of related CDR3 sequences, pointing to a possible signature at the repertoire level. Across subjects, expanded clones never shared an identical CDR3 amino acid sequence, which suggests that the TCR-beta repertoires in every group were private. TCR clonal expansion was greatest in HAM/TSP patients and smallest in MS patients, who ranked below even healthy controls.

Libraries from unsorted PBMCs were made from 2 million PBMCs kept in RNAlater at -80 degrees C until RNA extraction. The multiple sclerosis patients were enrolled in a US clinical protocol that evaluated disease progression with magnetic resonance imaging. Peripheral blood was subjected to Ficoll-Hypaque density gradient centrifugation to isolate PBMCs, which were then cryopreserved in liquid nitrogen. cDNA synthesis used template-switch 5'RACE with a primer carrying a 10-nucleotide random unique molecular identifier tagging each TCR transcript. Every sequencing run covered 15-18 subjects and yielded more than 180 million TCR-beta sequences. The RNeasy kit was used for extraction of total RNA. The KAPA Real-time Library Amplification kit was used to amplify TCR-beta VDJ regions with primers for the TCR constant region and the 5'RACE anchor. Sample indexes and Illumina adaptors were added in a first PCR, and a second PCR then increased library yield. After Ampure bead purification, the TCR product of roughly 650 bp was size-selected on a 2% E-gel SizeSelection system. Before pooling, libraries had their quality checked on a Bioanalyzer, their concentration measured with Qubit, and their quantity determined with the Kapa Library Quantification kit. An Illumina HiSeq 2500 sequenced the libraries paired-end 2 x 150 bp. To increase sequence diversity, about 25-31% phiX was spiked into each library pool. Processing in the source paper ran as follows. Quality-filtered reads were processed with the UMI-based MiGEC pipeline, which removed over 75% of raw TCR sequences during error correction. IMGT germline references were used for alignment of VDJ genes, and clonotypes were defined by a unique CDR3 amino acid sequence together with V-J genes. Clonal expansion, Shannon diversity and CDR3 relatedness were evaluated with VDJtools (CalcPairwiseDistances, ClusterSamples), while phylogenetic trees were built in CLCbio workbench. Using coefficient-of-variation modelling across technical triplicates, the study counted a clone as expanded if it had at least 8 unique UMIs. The public sequencing data were trimmed at Q25 with fastp and processed into clonotypes with MiXCR by TCRdb, which kept only in-frame beta chains. Under each unique CDR3 protein, matching rows form one entry showing the most common genes and DNA. The authors' filters were not applied to this entry. In this sample the table shows tens of thousands of distinct CDR3 sequences, around 3.5% of which occur a single time. The top ten clonotypes cover approximately 2.9% of the sample.

Trimming removed 4 bases from V and 10 bases from J; the gene matches leave 8 bases unexplained. Taken from cysteine to phenylalanine, the CDR3 has 13 residues. Solely the CDR3 DNA is kept, with 39 bases framed from the first base. Looking up the germline V gene (reference sequence) yields CDR1 DFQATT and CDR2 SNEGSKA. This clonotype was found many times. Its binding antigen is unknown. No base quality information exists; no much larger clone differs at one position. Here the chain combines TRBV20-1 and TRBJ2-1; 9 bases in the middle match TRBD1. Source material: PBMCs. The receptor comes from a woman aged 45-59 years with multiple sclerosis. The DNA sequence reads TGCAGTGCTACCGGGACAGGGCAGTCCGAGCAGTTCTTC. The translation is CSATGTGQSEQFF.